The rows below give T cell receptor beta chains drawn from one sample of a study of regulatory T cells in long-lasting Graves disease. TCRdb itself ran the multiplex PCR reads through MiXCR, one entry per CDR3 protein. This table has 350,000 to 450,000 distinct CDR3 sequences, more than 20% appearing once. Sequencing was performed on peripheral blood mononuclear cells (PBMCs), taken when the disease was refractory, from a patient treated with antithyroid drugs. All receptors derive from a woman between 40 and 50 years old with Graves disease. Both conserved end residues are trimmed from each CDR3.

v_gene	j_gene	CDR3aa
TRBV5-1	TRBJ2-2	ASSLSGGPNTGELF
TRBV3-1	TRBJ1-4	ASSPLGATNEKLF
TRBV28	TRBJ1-5	ASTNSFNQPQH
TRBV28	TRBJ2-1	ASSSMAGTPWWHEQF
TRBV4-1	TRBJ2-7	ASSQDTESGRSHNV
TRBV2	TRBJ1-3	ASSYGPTSGNTIY
TRBV19	TRBJ1-5	ASSLRTGRVFNQPQH
TRBV5-4	TRBJ2-4	ASSSRTSGSLKNIQY
TRBV6-5	TRBJ2-1	ASSSPGQGLGEQF
TRBV5-1	TRBJ2-6	ASSLVLQTGANVLT
TRBV27	TRBJ2-7	ASSPRGLPGLAGIPTYEQY
TRBV6-5	TRBJ1-5	ASSYSYYQPQH
TRBV27	TRBJ2-7	ASRTGNSYEQY
TRBV28	TRBJ2-5	ASSHPGGKEQETQY
TRBV28	TRBJ2-4	ASSQGPRQGAYFSRSGDIQY
TRBV12-3/TRBV12-4	TRBJ2-1	ASSLAGTSEFGEQF
TRBV27	TRBJ2-7	ASSRGGQGREQY
TRBV3-1	TRBJ1-1	ASSQDWTGANTEAF
TRBV6-1	TRBJ2-5	ASSKTGGNQETQY
TRBV5-1	TRBJ2-3	ASSTGNRDRTDTQY
TRBV27	TRBJ1-1	ASSPGGDYAF
TRBV7-9	TRBJ2-5	ASSFRPGLACQETQY
TRBV27	TRBJ2-4	ASSSSGGTGNIQY
TRBV28	TRBJ2-5	ASSPFVEGQGWAKETQY
TRBV28	TRBJ1-5	ASSFGTVVQPQH
TRBV20-1	TRBJ1-5	SAPGQYFNQPQH
TRBV20-1	TRBJ2-7	SATGLAGTYEQY
TRBV5-6	TRBJ1-5	ASSGGDRPFQPQH
TRBV29-1	TRBJ1-5	SVLQGSNQPQH
TRBV28	TRBJ2-4	ASSSPGQGFTKNIQY
TRBV6-1	TRBJ1-1	ASREDRVTEAF
TRBV27	TRBJ2-2	ASTHRGNTGELF
TRBV3-1	TRBJ2-3	ASSLSGTSTDTQY
TRBV12-3/TRBV12-4	TRBJ2-3	ASSLVSGRAVGSDTQY
TRBV20-1	TRBJ1-1	SAGQGAITEAF
TRBV28	TRBJ1-1	ASKGGQKNTEAF